This TCR beta chain was documented in a study of T cell repertoires in cytomegalovirus infection. Study in general: It can be stated that public TCR beta signatures indicated CMV infection as well as a matching HLA type.

The germline V and J ends were trimmed by 6 bases and 1 base, with 15 bases remaining between them. Germline V gene sequence: CDR1 SGHTA, CDR2 FQGNSA. The CDR3 covers 15 residues. At least ten counts were recorded for this clonotype. The antigen remains unidentified. Study results and limitations: The ex vivo response was dominated by HLA-C-restricted CMV-specific TCR beta clonotypes.

In TCRdb, the reads were re-called with MiXCR into one record per CDR3 protein. This sample carries around 440,000 distinct CDR3 sequences, 11% of them seen once, and the ten largest clones take about a tenth. V usage is TRBV7-2 and J usage is TRBJ2-5; D might be TRBD2 (6 bases). The origin of this receptor is a human donor in good health (CMV status not recorded). Some clones in this sample may be carry-over from other donors' samples. What was sequenced was PBMCs. The CDR3 here is CASSWMVAAQETQYF. The CDR3 nucleotides read TGTGCCAGCAGTTGGATGGTAGCGGCCCAAGAGACCCAGTACTTC.